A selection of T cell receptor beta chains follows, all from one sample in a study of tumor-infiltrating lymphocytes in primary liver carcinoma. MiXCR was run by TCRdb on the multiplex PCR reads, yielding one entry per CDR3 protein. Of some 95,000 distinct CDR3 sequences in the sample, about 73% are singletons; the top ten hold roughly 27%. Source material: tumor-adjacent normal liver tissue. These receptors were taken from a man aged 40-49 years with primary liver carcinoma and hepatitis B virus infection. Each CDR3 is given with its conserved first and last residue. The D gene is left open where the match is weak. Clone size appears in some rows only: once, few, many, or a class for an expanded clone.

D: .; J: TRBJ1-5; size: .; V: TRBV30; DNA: TGTGCCTGGAGCGCCGTAGGGGCAAATTGGGCCAATCAGCCCCAGCATTTT; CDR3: CAWSAVGANWANQPQHF
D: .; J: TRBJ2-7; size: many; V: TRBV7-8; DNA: TGTGCCAGCAGCTTAATCTTAGGGGGCTCCTACGAGCAGTACTTC; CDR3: CASSLILGGSYEQYF
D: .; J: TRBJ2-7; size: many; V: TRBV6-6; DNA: TGTGCCAGCAGTTACTCGGGGGGCTTAACGGGCTACGAGCAGTACTTC; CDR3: CASSYSGGLTGYEQYF
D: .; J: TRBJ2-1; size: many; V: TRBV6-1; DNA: TGTGCCAGCAGTCTCGGGTTACTTAGCAACAATGAGCAGTTCTTC; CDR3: CASSLGLLSNNEQFF
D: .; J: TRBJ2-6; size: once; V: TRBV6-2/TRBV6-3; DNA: TGTGCCAGCACCCTCGTACAGGGTACTGGGGCCAACGTCCTGACTTTC; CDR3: CASTLVQGTGANVLTF
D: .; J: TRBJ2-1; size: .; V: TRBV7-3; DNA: TGTGCCAGCAGCTTAACCTCCGGGACCTACAATGAGCAGTTCTTC; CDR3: CASSLTSGTYNEQFF
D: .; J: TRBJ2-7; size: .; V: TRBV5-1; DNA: TGCGCCAGCAGCTTGGTGACCTACGAGCAGTACTTC; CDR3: CASSLVTYEQYF
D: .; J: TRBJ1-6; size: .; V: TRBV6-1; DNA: TGTGCCAACAGTACGGACTATATTTCACCCCTCCACTTT; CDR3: CANSTDYISPLHF
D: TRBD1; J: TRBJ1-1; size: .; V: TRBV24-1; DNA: TGTGCCACCAGTTACGGGACAGGCTATTCAAACACTGAAGCTTTCTTT; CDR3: CATSYGTGYSNTEAFF
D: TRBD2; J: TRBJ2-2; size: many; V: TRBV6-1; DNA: TGCACTAGCGGGCTAGCGGACACCGGGGAGCTGTTTTTT; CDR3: CTSGLADTGELFF
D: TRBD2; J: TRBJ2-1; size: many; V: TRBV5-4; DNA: TGTGCCAGCAACTCCTCTAGCGGGCCTGCCTACAATGAGCAGTTCTTC; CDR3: CASNSSSGPAYNEQFF
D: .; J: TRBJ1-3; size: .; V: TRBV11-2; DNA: TGTGCCAGCGGCTTAGATGAGGGATGGACTGGAAACACCATGTATTTT; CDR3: CASGLDEGWTGNTMYF
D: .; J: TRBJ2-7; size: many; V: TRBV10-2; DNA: TGCGCCAGCCTCCCGGCAGGGAGAACCTACGAGCAGTACTTC; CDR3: CASLPAGRTYEQYF
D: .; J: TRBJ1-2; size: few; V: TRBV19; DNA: TGTGCCAGTAGCGCCCCGACGGGGGCTAACTATGGCTACACCTTC; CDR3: CASSAPTGANYGYTF
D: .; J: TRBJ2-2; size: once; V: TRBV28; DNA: TGTGCCAGCAGTTTAGTGGCATGGGGCAACGGGGAGCTGTTTTTT; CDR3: CASSLVAWGNGELFF
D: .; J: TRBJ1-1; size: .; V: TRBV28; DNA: TGTGCCAGCAAAAGGGGAAGGACTGAAGCTTTCTTT; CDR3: CASKRGRTEAFF
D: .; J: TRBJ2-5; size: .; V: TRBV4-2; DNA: TGTGCGAGCAGCCAAGAGGGCGGGGCCGGAGCCCAAGAGACTCAGTACTTC; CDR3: CASSQEGGAGAQETQYF